This T cell receptor beta chain was observed in a study of OX40 agonist ivuxolimab in advanced cancers. Overall study: People in dose escalation had one of these cancers: hepatocellular carcinoma, melanoma, renal cell or head and neck cancer.

As concerns this clone: Its target is not known.

Clones were read by immunoSEQ multiplex PCR, and TCRdb kept only the in-frame ones, dropping some. Here the sample spans more than 45,000 clones, over 65% being singletons. Study-level points and caveats: CD4+ and CD8+ T cells in blood underwent clonal expansion by week 6 at 0.1 to 3.0 mg/kg. Low normalized T-cell clonal expansion was also seen in some nonresponders.

Excluded were patients having autoimmune disease history or systemic immunosuppression. This TCR was recovered from an adult with an advanced solid tumor such as melanoma, head and neck, liver or kidney cancer. The material sequenced was CD4+ or CD8+ T cells sorted from blood, taken in a trial of the OX40 agonist ivuxolimab.

The CDR3 DNA sequence: TGTGCCAGCAGAAGCCGGAAAACAGGGGGCCGAGCCCAGCATTTT. This encodes CASRSRKTGGRAQHF. V usage is TRBV2 and J usage is TRBJ1-5, with TRBD1 matching 9 bases. Germline V CDR1 and CDR2: SNHLY, FYNNEI. The CDR3 length is 15 residues. V gave up 6 bases and J gave up 11 bases; unmatched junction bases: 14. The whole variable domain, remainder taken from reference TRBV2 and TRBJ1-5, is EPEVTQTPSHQVTQMGQEVILRCVPISNHLYFYWYRQILGQKVEFLVSFYNNEISEKSEIFDDQFSVERPDGSNFTLKIRSTKLEDSAMYFCASRSRKTGGRAQHFGDGTRLSIL.